Below are 18 T cell receptor beta chains sequenced from a single sample in a study of T cell responses to AZD1222 COVID-19 vaccine. Clones were read by immunoSEQ multiplex PCR, and TCRdb kept only the in-frame ones, dropping some. The sample has under 95,000 clones; roughly 88% are singletons. The sequences come from peripheral blood, collected 28 days after the second AZD1222 dose. These TCRs come from an adult who received the AZD1222 COVID-19 vaccine.

This chain connects TRBV5-1 to TRBJ2-7; D tentatively reads TRBD1 or TRBD2 (5 bases each). Trimming stripped 3 bases from V and 1 base from J, with 11 bases between. Germline CDR1 reads SGHRS; CDR2 reads YFSETQ. CDR3 size: 14 residues. The CDR3, as DNA: TGCGCCAGCAGCTGGTGGGACGGATCCTACGAGCAGTACTTC. It translates to CASSWWDGSYEQYF.

CDR3 bases: TGTGCCAGCAGTGCAGACTCCTGGGGGGAGCTGTTTTTT. Translated: CASSADSWGELFF. V gene TRBV2 combines with J gene TRBJ2-2; D unresolved. The CDR3 loop spans 13 amino acids. Germline V gene sequence: CDR1 SNHLY, CDR2 FYNNEI. Trimming shortened V by 4 bases and J by 8 bases, and 11 bases separated the two germline ends.

The genes are TRBV23-1 and TRBJ1-6; D gene uncertain. Being an ORF, TRBV23-1 has a function that is uncertain. V was clipped by 8 bases and J by 0 bases, with 20 bases between them. The CDR3 runs to 18 residues. The CDR3 DNA sequence: TGCGCCAGCCCCACCCATGGACCTACTAGCTCCTATAATTCACCCCTCCACTTT. Its protein is CASPTHGPTSSYNSPLHF.

V usage is TRBV5-1 and J usage is TRBJ1-3; a possible D gene is TRBD1 (5 bases). V lost 3 bases to trimming and J lost 0 bases, with 16 bases between them. The CDR3 covers 17 residues. Germline assignment: CDR1 SGHRS and CDR2 YFSETQ. The CDR3 DNA reads as TGCGCCAGCAGCTATATGCCGTGGGGGAGCTCTGGAAACACCATATATTTT. Translating it yields CASSYMPWGSSGNTIYF.

This chain joins TRBV5-1 and TRBJ1-3; no definite D call. Germline-derived CDR1 and CDR2 are SGHRS and YFSETQ. CDR3 length equals 14 residues. The ends were cut back, 4 bases at V and 2 bases at J, with 10 bases in the middle. The DNA for the CDR3 is TGCGCCAGCAGCGACGGAACGGCTGGAAACACCATATATTTT. This encodes CASSDGTAGNTIYF.

The chain links TRBV5-1 to TRBJ2-7, with D perhaps being TRBD1 or TRBD2 (5 bases each). This CDR3 has 14 residues. Trimming pared 7 bases from V and 3 bases from J, leaving 17 bases between. Per the germline V gene, CDR1 is SGHRS and CDR2 is YFSETQ. The CDR3 coding sequence is TGCGCCAGCTCATGGGACGGGCCCCTCTACGAGCAGTACTTC. Its translation is CASSWDGPLYEQYF.

This clone was seen just once. The rearrangement uses TRBV19 and TRBJ1-2; D perhaps matches TRBD1 (6 bases). Germline V gene sequence: CDR1 LNHDA, CDR2 SQIVND (reference sequence). V lost 2 bases, J lost 3 bases, and 10 bases lay in between. This CDR3 is built from 14 residues. In nucleotides, the CDR3 is TGTGCCAGTAGTATAACAGGGAACGACTATGGCTACACCTTC. This sequence encodes CASSITGNDYGYTF.

In this sample, this clone turned up once. The chain carries TRBV12-3 or TRBV12-4 and TRBJ1-4, with D possibly being TRBD1 (5 bases). V was cut by 4 bases and J by 8 bases, with 11 bases left in between. CDR3 length: 13 residues. As DNA, the CDR3 is TGTGCCAGCAGTTCGCAGGGTCGAGAAAAACTGTTTTTT. Translating it yields CASSSQGREKLFF.

This chain links TRBV5-5 with TRBJ1-5; maybe TRBD1 (5 bases). Germline V gene data show CDR1 as SGHKS and CDR2 as YYEKEE (reference sequence). This CDR3 has 15 amino acids. The germline V and J ends were trimmed by 0 bases and 0 bases, with 7 bases remaining between them. CDR3 region: CASSLAGPSNQPQHF. CDR3 nucleotide sequence: TGTGCCAGCAGCTTGGCAGGGCCTAGCAATCAGCCCCAGCATTTT.

The J gene is TRBJ1-2, the V gene TRBV2, with 12 bases that match TRBD1. The ends lost 7 bases at V and 4 bases at J; junction bases unmatched: 7. Germline V lookup: CDR1 SNHLY, CDR2 FYNNEI. This CDR3 spans 15 amino acids. CDR3 DNA sequence: TGTGCCAGCACCGGGACAGGGGGCTCTCTCTATGGCTACACCTTC. Its protein product is CASTGTGGSLYGYTF.

The chain combines TRBV4-2 with TRBJ2-7; perhaps TRBD2 as D (5 bases). This CDR3 has 14 residues. Germline V gene lookup returns CDR1 LGHNA and CDR2 YNFKEQ. V was cut by 0 bases and J by 7 bases, with 13 bases left in between. CDR3 nucleotide sequence: TGTGCCAGCAGCCAAGAAGGCGGGCCTTGGGAGCAGTACTTC. This translates into CASSQEGGPWEQYF.

The CDR3 sequence: CASSTTQGAAEAFF. In nucleotides, the CDR3 is TGTGCCAGCAGCACTACACAGGGGGCTGCTGAAGCTTTCTTT. The gene calls are TRBV5-6 and TRBJ1-1, with 9 bases that match TRBD1. Germline V gene lookup returns CDR1 SGHDT and CDR2 YYEEEE. The V segment lost 4 bases and the J segment 6 bases; nucleotides outside the gene matches: 7. This CDR3 region has 14 residues.

This rearrangement joins TRBV2 to TRBJ2-3; maybe TRBD2 (7 bases). Trimming shortened V by 2 bases and J by 4 bases, and 13 bases separated the two germline ends. Germline CDR1 SNHLY, CDR2 FYNNEI. CDR3 size: 15 residues. The CDR3, as DNA: TGTGCCAGCAGTGAATCGGGGGGCTTGGCAGATACGCAGTATTTT. Translating gives CASSESGGLADTQYF. Full variable domain (rest looked up from reference TRBV2 and TRBJ2-3): EPEVTQTPSHQVTQMGQEVILRCVPISNHLYFYWYRQILGQKVEFLVSFYNNEISEKSEIFDDQFSVERPDGSNFTLKIRSTKLEDSAMYFCASSESGGLADTQYFGPGTRLTVL.

The V gene is TRBV27, the J gene TRBJ2-1, with 8 bases identical to TRBD1. The junction had 2 bases not matched to a gene; V was cut back by 5 bases and J by 2 bases. The CDR3 contains 14 residues. Germline assignment: CDR1 MNHEY and CDR2 SMNVEV (reference sequence). The CDR3: CASSTTGAYNEQFF. Here the CDR3 DNA reads TGTGCCAGCAGTACGACAGGGGCCTACAATGAGCAGTTCTTC.

The gene calls are TRBV6-2 or TRBV6-3 and TRBJ2-7; D is ambiguous. Trimming pared 6 bases from V and 3 bases from J, leaving 9 bases between. Germline V gene sequence: CDR1 MNHEY, CDR2 SVGEGT. The CDR3 runs 12 residues. CDR3 sequence (DNA): TGTGCCAGCAGCCCGGCCAACTACGAGCAGTACTTC. It encodes CASSPANYEQYF.

The V gene is TRBV28, the J gene TRBJ1-4; 8 bases are a match to TRBD1. J lost 7 bases, V lost 2 bases, and 9 bases had no gene match. CDR3 length equals 16 residues. Germline-derived CDR1 and CDR2 are MDHEN and SYDVKM. CDR3 in DNA: TGTGCCAGCAGTTTAATCATGGGACAGGTTGGTGAAAAACTGTTTTTT. It encodes CASSLIMGQVGEKLFF.

The chain links TRBV10-3 to TRBJ1-5, with a possible D match to TRBD1 (6 bases). The CDR3 runs to 14 residues. Looked up from germline, CDR1 is ENHRY and CDR2 is SYGVKD. Trimming took off 4 bases at V and 7 bases at J, with 14 bases between the two ends. The CDR3 protein is CAISAAGGGQPQHF. CDR3 nucleotide sequence: TGTGCCATCAGTGCCGCGGGGGGCGGGCAGCCCCAGCATTTT.

The V and J genes are TRBV30 and TRBJ1-5; 9 bases line up with TRBD1. Unmatched junction bases numbered 2, after V lost 2 bases and J lost 6 bases. This CDR3 contains 13 residues. The V gene's germline CDR1 is GTSNPN and CDR2 SVGIG (reference sequence). DNA for the CDR3: TGTGCCTGGAGTACAGGGGGCGGTCAGCCCCAGCATTTT. Its protein product is CAWSTGGGQPQHF.